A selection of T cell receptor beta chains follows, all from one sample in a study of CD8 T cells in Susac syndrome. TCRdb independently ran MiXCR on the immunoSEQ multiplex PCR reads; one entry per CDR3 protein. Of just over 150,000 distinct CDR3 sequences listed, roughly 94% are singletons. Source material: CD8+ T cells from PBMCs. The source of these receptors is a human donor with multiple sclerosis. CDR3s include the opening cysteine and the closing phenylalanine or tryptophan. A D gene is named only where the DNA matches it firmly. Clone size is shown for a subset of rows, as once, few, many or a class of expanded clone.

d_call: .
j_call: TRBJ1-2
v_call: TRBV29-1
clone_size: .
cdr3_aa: CSVEDRTGYTF
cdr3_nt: TGCAGCGTTGAAGATCGCACAGGCTACACCTTC

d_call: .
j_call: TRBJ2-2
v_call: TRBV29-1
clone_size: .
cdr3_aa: CSVVLLGNTGELFF
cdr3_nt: TGCAGCGTTGTTCTCTTAGGGAACACCGGGGAGCTGTTTTTT

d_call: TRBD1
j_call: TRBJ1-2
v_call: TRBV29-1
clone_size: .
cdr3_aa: CSARHTGTGVDYGYTF
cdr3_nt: TGCAGCGCCCGCCACACCGGGACAGGGGTTGACTATGGCTACACCTTC

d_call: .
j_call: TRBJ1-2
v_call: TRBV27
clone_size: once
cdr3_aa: CASRDTGGDGYTF
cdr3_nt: TGTGCCAGCAGGGATACCGGGGGGGATGGCTACACCTTC

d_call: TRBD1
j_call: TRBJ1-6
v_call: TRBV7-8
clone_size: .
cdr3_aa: CASSHRGFGSPLHF
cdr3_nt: TGTGCCAGCAGCCACAGGGGATTTGGTTCACCCCTCCACTTT

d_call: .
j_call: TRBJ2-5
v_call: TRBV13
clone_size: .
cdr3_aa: CASSLGRIRETQYF
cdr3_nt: TGTGCCAGCAGCTTAGGGCGGATCCGGGAGACCCAGTACTTC

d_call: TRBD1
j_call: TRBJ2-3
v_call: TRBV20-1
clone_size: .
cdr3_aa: CSARDRQGSSTDTQYF
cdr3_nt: TGCAGTGCTAGAGACCGACAGGGGTCTAGCACAGATACGCAGTATTTT

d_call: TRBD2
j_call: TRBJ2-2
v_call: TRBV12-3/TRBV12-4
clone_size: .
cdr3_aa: CASRPGWGGTGELFF
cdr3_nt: TGTGCCAGCAGGCCCGGGTGGGGGGGCACCGGGGAGCTGTTTTTT

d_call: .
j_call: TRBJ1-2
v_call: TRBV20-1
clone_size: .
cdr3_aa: CSAREGGSNYGYTF
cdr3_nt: TGCAGTGCTAGAGAGGGGGGCAGTAACTATGGCTACACCTTC

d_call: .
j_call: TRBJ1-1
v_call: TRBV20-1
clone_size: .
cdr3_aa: CSARRGGVAFF
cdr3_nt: TGCAGTGCTAGACGGGGGGGCGTAGCTTTCTTT

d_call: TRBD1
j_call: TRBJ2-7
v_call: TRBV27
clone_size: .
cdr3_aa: CASRRQGGSLSYEQYF
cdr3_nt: TGTGCCAGCAGGCGACAGGGGGGATCCCTCTCCTACGAGCAGTACTTC

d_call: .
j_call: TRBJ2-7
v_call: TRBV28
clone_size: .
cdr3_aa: CASSLSGYYEQYF
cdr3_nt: TGTGCCAGCAGTTTATCTGGGTACTACGAGCAGTACTTC

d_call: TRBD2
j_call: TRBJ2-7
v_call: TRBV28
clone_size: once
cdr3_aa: CASSFSRGIYEQYF
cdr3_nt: TGTGCCAGCAGTTTCTCGCGGGGGATCTACGAGCAGTACTTC

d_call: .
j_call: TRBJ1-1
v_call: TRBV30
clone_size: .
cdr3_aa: CAWSFQPWTEAFF
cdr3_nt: TGTGCCTGGAGCTTTCAGCCGTGGACTGAAGCTTTCTTT

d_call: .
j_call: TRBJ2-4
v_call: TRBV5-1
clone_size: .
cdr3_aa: CASSLVPQGGLDIQYF
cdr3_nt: TGCGCCAGCAGCTTGGTGCCCCAGGGGGGACTCGACATTCAGTACTTC

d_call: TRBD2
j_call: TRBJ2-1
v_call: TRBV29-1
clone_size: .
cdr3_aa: CSAAGGPGNEQFF
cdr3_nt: TGCAGCGCCGCGGGGGGGCCCGGCAATGAGCAGTTCTTC

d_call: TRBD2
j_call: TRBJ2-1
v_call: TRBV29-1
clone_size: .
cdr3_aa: CSVEGTSVAGEQFF
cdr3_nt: TGCAGCGTTGAGGGGACTAGCGTCGCGGGAGAGCAGTTCTTC

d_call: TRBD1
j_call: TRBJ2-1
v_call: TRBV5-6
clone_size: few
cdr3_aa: CASSSGTGAYNEQFF
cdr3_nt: TGTGCCAGCAGTTCCGGGACAGGGGCTTACAATGAGCAGTTCTTC

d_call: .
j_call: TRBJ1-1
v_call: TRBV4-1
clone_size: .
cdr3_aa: CASSQGWGREAFF
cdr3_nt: TGCGCCAGCAGCCAAGGTTGGGGGCGTGAAGCTTTCTTT

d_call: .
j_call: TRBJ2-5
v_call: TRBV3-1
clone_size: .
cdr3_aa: CASSHYEETQYF
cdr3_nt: TGTGCCAGCAGCCACTACGAGGAGACCCAGTACTTC

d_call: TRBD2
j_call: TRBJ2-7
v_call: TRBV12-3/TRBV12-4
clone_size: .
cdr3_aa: CASSRTSGVTRYEQYF
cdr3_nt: TGTGCCAGCAGTCGGACTAGCGGGGTTACCCGCTACGAGCAGTACTTC

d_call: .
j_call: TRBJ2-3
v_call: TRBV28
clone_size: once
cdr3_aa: CASSLDTTTDTQYF
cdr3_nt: TGTGCCAGCAGTTTGGACACGACCACAGATACGCAGTATTTT

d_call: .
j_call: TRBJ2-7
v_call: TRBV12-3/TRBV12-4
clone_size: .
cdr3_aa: CASSLGPIYEQYF
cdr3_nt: TGTGCCAGCAGTTTAGGGCCGATCTACGAGCAGTACTTC

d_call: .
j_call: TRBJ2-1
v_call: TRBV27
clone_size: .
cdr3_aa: CASSPLVGPASYNEQFF
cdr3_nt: TGTGCCAGCAGCCCCCTTGTGGGGCCCGCCTCCTACAATGAGCAGTTCTTC

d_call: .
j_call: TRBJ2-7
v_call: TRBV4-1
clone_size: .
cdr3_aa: CASSQAVCRAYEQYF
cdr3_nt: TGCGCCAGCAGCCAAGCCGTATGCAGAGCCTACGAGCAGTACTTC

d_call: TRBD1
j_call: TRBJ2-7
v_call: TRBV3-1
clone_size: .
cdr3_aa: CASSHVSNRGSYEQYF
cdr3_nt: TGTGCCAGCAGCCATGTATCCAACAGGGGATCCTACGAGCAGTACTTC

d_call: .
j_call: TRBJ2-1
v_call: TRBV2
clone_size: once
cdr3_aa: CASRVSYNEQFF
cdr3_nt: TGTGCCAGCAGGGTTTCTTACAATGAGCAGTTCTTC

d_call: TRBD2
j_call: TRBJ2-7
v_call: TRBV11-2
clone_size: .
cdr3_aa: CASSAREGYEQYF
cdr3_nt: TGTGCCAGCAGCGCCCGGGAGGGCTACGAGCAGTACTTC

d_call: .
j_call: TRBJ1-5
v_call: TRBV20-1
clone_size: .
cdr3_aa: CSARDRDSNQPQHF
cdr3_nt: TGCAGTGCTAGAGATCGGGATAGCAATCAGCCCCAGCATTTT

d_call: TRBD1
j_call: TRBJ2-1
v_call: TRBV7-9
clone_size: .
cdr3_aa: CASRASTGLMHEQFF
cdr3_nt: TGTGCCAGCAGAGCCTCGACAGGGCTAATGCATGAGCAGTTCTTC

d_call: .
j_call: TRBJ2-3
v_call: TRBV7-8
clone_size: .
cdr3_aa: CASSPWNGGNTDTQYF
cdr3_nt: TGTGCCAGCAGCCCCTGGAACGGGGGAAACACAGATACGCAGTATTTT

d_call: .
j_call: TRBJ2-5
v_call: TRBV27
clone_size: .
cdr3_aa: CASSFKRGGETQYF
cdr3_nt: TGTGCCAGCAGTTTCAAGAGGGGCGGGGAGACCCAGTACTTC

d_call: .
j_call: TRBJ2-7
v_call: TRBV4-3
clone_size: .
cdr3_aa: CASSRDGTSYEQYF
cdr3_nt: TGCGCCAGCAGCCGTGACGGAACATCCTACGAGCAGTACTTC

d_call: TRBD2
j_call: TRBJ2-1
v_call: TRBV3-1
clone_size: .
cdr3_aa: CASSQELAANNEQFF
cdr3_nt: TGTGCCAGCAGCCAAGAGCTAGCGGCCAACAATGAGCAGTTCTTC

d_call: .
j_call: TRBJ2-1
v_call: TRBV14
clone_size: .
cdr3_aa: CASSLGRTYNEQFF
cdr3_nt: TGTGCCAGCAGCCTCGGACGTACCTACAATGAGCAGTTCTTC

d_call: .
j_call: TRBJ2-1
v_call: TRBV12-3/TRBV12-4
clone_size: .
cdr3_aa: CASSLEQQTNEQFF
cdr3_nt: TGTGCCAGCAGTTTAGAACAACAGACGAATGAGCAGTTCTTC

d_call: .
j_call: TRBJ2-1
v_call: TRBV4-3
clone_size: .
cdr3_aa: CASSQSRSEQFF
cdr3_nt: TGCGCCAGCAGCCAATCGAGGAGTGAGCAGTTCTTC